This entry lists 22 T cell receptor beta chains sequenced from one sample in a study of identical twins. TCRdb reprocessed the 5' RACE reads with MiXCR, giving one entry per CDR3 protein. Here the sample spans around 490,000 distinct CDR3 sequences, around 15% being singletons. This sample was shared with a second study, whose subject was yellow fever vaccine responses in identical twins.

Sequenced material: CD4+ T cells sorted from blood. The receptors derive from a woman aged 18 to 35 in good health.

There are a few counts of this clonotype. The CDR3 bases are TGTGCCAGCAGCCAACCCCTGACTAGAAAGAATGAGCAGTTCTTC. Its translation: CASSQPLTRKNEQFF. J is TRBJ2-1 and V is TRBV3-1; weak D call: TRBD2 (6 bases). The V gene's germline CDR1 is LGHDT and CDR2 YNNKEL (reference sequence). V was pared by 2 bases and J by 7 bases, with 15 bases between. The CDR3 totals 15 residues.

This clonotype turned up a few times. J is TRBJ2-1 and V is TRBV11-2; TRBD2 matches 15 bases. The CDR3 totals 17 residues. CDR1 is SGHAT, CDR2 FQNNGV, per germline. J gave up 9 bases and V 5 bases, and 11 bases lay outside the gene matches. CDR3 nucleotides: TGTGCCAGCAGCAGAGGACTAGCGGGAGGGCCTGTTGGTGAGCAGTTCTTC. Protein product: CASSRGLAGGPVGEQFF.

V gene TRBV9 combines with J gene TRBJ2-7, with 9 bases aligning to TRBD1. Germline V CDR1 and CDR2: SGDLS, YYNGEE. V trimming: 3 bases; J trimming: 2 bases; junction bases outside the gene matches: 18. This CDR3 is built from 19 residues. CDR3 DNA sequence: TGTGCCAGCAGCGCGGAATCCGGGACAGGGTTGCGGGTTCCCTACGAGCAGTACTTC. Its protein product is CASSAESGTGLRVPYEQYF.

The chain combines TRBV6-1 with TRBJ1-1; D remains ambiguous. The V gene's germline CDR1 is MNHNS and CDR2 SASEGT. The CDR3 runs 16 residues. V lost 6 bases to trimming and J lost 1 base, with 18 bases between them. The CDR3 loop reads CASRPRETRGNTEAFF. CDR3 coding DNA: TGTGCCAGCAGGCCACGGGAAACACGGGGGAACACTGAAGCTTTCTTT.

The genes are TRBV20-1 and TRBJ1-6, with TRBD1 matching 10 bases. CDR3 length: 20 amino acids. From germline, CDR1 is DFQATT and CDR2 SNEGSKA (reference sequence). J gave up 7 bases and V 1 base, and 19 bases lay outside the gene matches. The CDR3 protein is CSARAFLGTGAHWGNSPLHF. In nucleotides, the CDR3 is TGCAGTGCTAGAGCCTTTTTGGGGACAGGGGCCCATTGGGGGAATTCACCCCTCCACTTT.

The genes are TRBV6-5 and TRBJ2-2; D may be TRBD1 or TRBD2 (5 bases each). Trimming cost V 5 bases and J 8 bases, with 9 bases left between them. The germline V gene encodes CDR1 MNHEY and CDR2 SVGAGI. The CDR3 is 12 residues long. CDR3 amino acids: CASSGTGGELFF. As DNA, the CDR3 is TGTGCCAGCAGTGGGACGGGGGGGGAGCTGTTTTTT.

The V gene is TRBV4-1, the J gene TRBJ2-1; TRBD2 agrees at 11 bases. The CDR3 consists of 14 residues. CDR1 is MGHRA and CDR2 is YSYEKL in the germline V gene. V trimming: 7 bases; J trimming: 4 bases; junction bases outside the gene matches: 3. In DNA, the CDR3 is TGCGCCAGCAATTTAGCGGGAGGGTACAATGAGCAGTTCTTC. Translating it yields CASNLAGGYNEQFF.

The chain recombines TRBV20-1 with TRBJ2-5; 12 nucleotides line up with TRBD2. The length of the CDR3 is 14 residues. Germline values: CDR1 DFQATT, CDR2 SNEGSKA (reference sequence). The trim removed 6 bases at V and 2 bases at J, leaving 4 bases unmatched. This CDR3 is CSARTSGKQETQYF. The CDR3 DNA reads TGCAGTGCGCGGACTAGCGGGAAGCAAGAGACCCAGTACTTC.

Only a few counts were recorded for this clonotype. The chain employs TRBV7-8 and TRBJ2-7, with 7 bases lining up with TRBD1. The V segment lost 2 bases and the J segment 2 bases; nucleotides outside the gene matches: 6. The CDR3 length is 15 residues. Germline CDR1 and CDR2: SGHVS and FQNEAQ. CDR3 sequence: CASSLFRDSTYEQYF. CDR3 nucleotide sequence: TGTGCCAGCAGCTTATTCCGGGACAGCACCTACGAGCAGTACTTC.

The rearrangement links TRBV11-3 to TRBJ2-1, with 9 positions matching TRBD2. The germline gives CDR1 SGHNT, CDR2 YENEEA. Trimming cost V 3 bases and J 7 bases; bases outside gene matches: 7. The CDR3 length is 15 residues. CDR3: CASSFGGGDMNEQFF. For the CDR3, the DNA is TGTGCCAGCAGCTTCGGCGGGGGGGATATGAATGAGCAGTTCTTC. The full variable domain, with the rest looked up from reference TRBV11-3 and TRBJ2-1, is EAGVVQSPRYKIIEKKQPVAFWCNPISGHNTLYWYLQNLGQGPELLIRYENEEAVDDSQLPKDRFSAERLKGVDSTLKIQPAELGDSAVYLCASSFGGGDMNEQFFGPGTRLTVL.

This rearrangement joins TRBV7-9 to TRBJ2-1, with a tentative D call TRBD2 (6 bases). V lost 2 bases and J lost 9, with 17 bases in between. CDR1 and CDR2 from the germline V gene are SEHNR and FQNEAQ (reference sequence). The CDR3 is made up of 15 amino acids. The CDR3 DNA reads TGTGCCAGCAGCTTAATACGGGGCCCCGGGAGTGAGCAGTTCTTC. Residues: CASSLIRGPGSEQFF.

There are many counts of this clonotype. The rearrangement links TRBV12-3 or TRBV12-4 to TRBJ1-2; 7 positions match TRBD1. The V gene end was trimmed by 5 bases and the J gene end by 6 bases; junction bases not matched to a gene: 9. The CDR3 runs to 14 residues. The CDR3, as DNA: TGTGCCAGCAGTACTCTACAGGGGCTTGATGGCTACACCTTC. Translation: CASSTLQGLDGYTF.

This clonotype was seen a handful of times. The chain joins TRBV27 to TRBJ1-2, with D perhaps matching TRBD1 (5 bases). The germline CDR1 and CDR2 sequences are MNHEY and SMNVEV (reference sequence). The CDR3 has 14 amino acids. Trimming took 6 bases from V and 4 from J, leaving 15 bases between them. The CDR3 loop reads CASSSTGVVYGYTF. The CDR3 region has the DNA TGTGCCAGCAGCTCGACGGGGGTAGTCTATGGCTACACCTTC.

This clonotype came up a few times. The chain carries TRBV7-9 and TRBJ1-6; TRBD1 aligns across 8 bases. The germline gives CDR1 SEHNR, CDR2 FQNEAQ (reference sequence). V gave up 5 bases and J gave up 8 bases; unmatched junction bases: 11. CDR3 length: 16 amino acids. DNA for the CDR3: TGTGCCAGCAGCCGTCCTACAGGGGGTGCGGATTCACCCCTCCACTTT. It translates to CASSRPTGGADSPLHF.

This rearrangement joins TRBV16 to TRBJ2-7; D call uncertain. The CDR3 runs 14 residues. Germline V gene lookup returns CDR1 KGHSY and CDR2 FQNENV. V lost 0 bases to trimming and J lost 2 bases, with 8 bases between them. CDR3 bases: TGTGCCAGCAGCCAATCGTCGAGGCCCTACGAGCAGTACTTC. Translated, it gives CASSQSSRPYEQYF.

This clonotype occurred many times. The V and J genes are TRBV12-3 or TRBV12-4 and TRBJ2-3; a possible D gene is TRBD1 (6 bases). The CDR3 is 14 residues long. Deletions cut 4 bases from V and 3 bases from J, with 11 bases between. CDR3 protein: CASSYRDGTDTQYF. CDR3 coding DNA: TGTGCCAGCAGTTACAGGGACGGAACAGATACGCAGTATTTT.

V usage is TRBV9 and J usage is TRBJ2-7, with 8 bases aligning to TRBD1. Trimming at V came to 2 bases and at J to 4 bases, leaving 5 bases not matched to a gene. The CDR3 spans 14 residues. Germline lookup yields CDR1 SGDLS and CDR2 YYNGEE. The CDR3 DNA is TGTGCCAGCAGCGTGGACAGGGTATCGTACGAGCAGTACTTC. This sequence encodes CASSVDRVSYEQYF. Supplemented by reference TRBV9 and TRBJ2-7, the full variable domain reads DSGVTQTPKHLITATGQRVTLRCSPRSGDLSVYWYQQSLDQGLQFLIQYYNGEERAKGNILERFSAQQFPDLHSELNLSSLELGDSALYFCASSVDRVSYEQYFGPGTRLTVT.

The rearrangement joins TRBV27 to TRBJ2-1; the match to TRBD1 covers 8 bases. V lost 6 bases and J lost 7; bases outside the gene matches: 14. The CDR3 has 16 amino acids. Germline loops: CDR1 MNHEY, CDR2 SMNVEV (reference sequence). The CDR3 spells CASSPAQFDRGNEQFF. CDR3 nucleotides: TGTGCCAGCAGCCCGGCCCAATTCGACAGGGGAAATGAGCAGTTCTTC.

A few counts support this clonotype. The chain has TRBV5-1 and TRBJ1-6, with D unclear. Germline values: CDR1 SGHRS, CDR2 YFSETQ. There are 13 residues in the CDR3. Trimming removed 0 bases at V and 13 bases at J, with 11 bases between. DNA for the CDR3: TGCGCCAGCAGCTTGGACGGCTCGGGGCCCCTCCACTTT. It codes for CASSLDGSGPLHF.

There are a few counts of this clonotype. The chain combines TRBV20-1 with TRBJ2-5; no clear D. Germline V gene sequence: CDR1 DFQATT, CDR2 SNEGSKA (reference sequence). With 0 bases removed from V and 3 bases from J, the gap between germline ends came to 14 bases. CDR3 size: 15 residues. CDR3 DNA sequence: TGCAGTGCTAGAGATCATGGGCAGACTGAAGAGACCCAGTACTTC. Translating it yields CSARDHGQTEETQYF.

This clonotype was counted between two and nine times. The chain uses TRBV29-1 and TRBJ2-7; D is unresolved. The CDR3 totals 9 residues. Trimming pared 8 bases from V and 3 bases from J, leaving 5 bases between. The germline V gene encodes CDR1 SQVTM and CDR2 ANQGSEA. DNA for the CDR3: TGCAGCCCCCACTACGAGCAGTACTTC. Amino acid sequence: CSPHYEQYF.

There are a few counts of this clonotype. V and J are TRBV6-5 and TRBJ1-2, with D unclear. The V and J ends lost 2 bases and 8 bases respectively, with 18 bases between them. Germline CDR1 reads MNHEY; CDR2 reads SVGAGI. The CDR3 runs 15 residues. CDR3 residues: CASSYVGQASSGYTF. The CDR3 DNA is TGTGCCAGCAGTTACGTCGGGCAGGCCTCCTCAGGCTACACCTTC.